This entry features one T cell receptor (beta chain) sequence. As handled by the study authors: Reference gene primer amplification gave estimated nucleated cell counts. Assay: immunoSEQ multiplex PCR; the TCRdb copy retains only in-frame clones and omits some. V and J calls and clone size are copied from that table; D and trimming were computed from the DNA. The sample yields a few hundred thousand clones, just under 90% seen once. V lost 0 bases and J 8 bases, leaving 13 bases between the germline ends. CDR1 is LNHDA and CDR2 is SQIVND in the germline V gene (reference sequence). CDR3 length: 14 amino acids. The data were obtained in a study of blood T cell repertoires in COVID-19. Study-level information: The origin of the acute and convalescent COVID-19 samples was the United States, Italy and Spain.

Participants reported their clinical history, and cohort assignment relied on those reports. This sequence was found in a woman between 50 and 59 years old who had recovered from COVID-19. Sequences were obtained from PBMCs or T cells enriched from blood (not recorded which). The V and J genes are TRBV19 and TRBJ1-1; D might be TRBD1 (5 bases). DNA for the CDR3: TGTGCCAGTAGTATAGAAGGCAGGGTAGGAGAAGCTTTCTTT. It yields the protein CASSIEGRVGEAFF.